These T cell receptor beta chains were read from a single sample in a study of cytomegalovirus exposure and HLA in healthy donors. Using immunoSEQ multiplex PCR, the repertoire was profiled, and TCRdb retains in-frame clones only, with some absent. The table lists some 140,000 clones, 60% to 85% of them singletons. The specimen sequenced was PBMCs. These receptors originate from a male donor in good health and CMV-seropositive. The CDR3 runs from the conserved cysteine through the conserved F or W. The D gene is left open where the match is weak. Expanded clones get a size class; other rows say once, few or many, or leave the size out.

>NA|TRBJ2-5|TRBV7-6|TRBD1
TGTGCCAGCAGCCGGGACAGGGGGCGTCAAGAGACCCAGTACTTC
CASSRDRGRQETQYF
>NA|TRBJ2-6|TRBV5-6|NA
TGTGCCAGCAGCCTAATGGTGGTCTTTAGCTCTGGGGCCAACGTCCTGACTTTC
CASSLMVVFSSGANVLTF
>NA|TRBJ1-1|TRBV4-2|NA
TGTGCCAGCAGCCAAGATGCGGGGCCCTTAGGCACTGAAGCTTTCTTT
CASSQDAGPLGTEAFF
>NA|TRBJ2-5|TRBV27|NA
TGTGCCAGCAGTTCCTACAGGGACCCGTTCGAGACCCAGTACTTC
CASSSYRDPFETQYF
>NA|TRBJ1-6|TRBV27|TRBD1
TGTGCCAGCACCCGAAGGACAGGGGGTTTTAATTCACCCCTCCACTTT
CASTRRTGGFNSPLHF
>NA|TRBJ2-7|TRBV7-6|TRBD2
TGTGCCAGCAGCGAACTAGCGGGAGAAGGCGAGCAGTACTTC
CASSELAGEGEQYF
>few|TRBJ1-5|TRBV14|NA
TGTGCCAGCAGCCAACAGGGGCCCAATCAGCCCCAGCATTTT
CASSQQGPNQPQHF
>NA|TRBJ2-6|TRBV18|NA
TGTGCCAGCTCACCAACACAGGGAGGGACTGGGGCCAACGTCCTGACTTTC
CASSPTQGGTGANVLTF
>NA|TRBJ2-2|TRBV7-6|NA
TGTGCCAGCAGCTCAAGGACAACGAACACCGGGGAGCTGTTTTTT
CASSSRTTNTGELFF
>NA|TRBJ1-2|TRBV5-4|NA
TGTGCCAGCACTCCATTTGGAACAGCTAATGGCTACACCTTC
CASTPFGTANGYTF
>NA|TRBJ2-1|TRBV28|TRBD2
TGTGCCAGCAGCTTAGTTGGAGCGGGAGGTTACAATGAGCAGTTCTTC
CASSLVGAGGYNEQFF
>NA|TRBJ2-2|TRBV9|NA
TGTGCCAGCAGCGTAGGGTTGGGGGGGAACACCGGGGAGCTGTTTTTT
CASSVGLGGNTGELFF
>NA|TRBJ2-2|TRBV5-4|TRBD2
TGTGCCGCTTCTCCGGCGGGAGGCCCGAACACCGGGGAGCTGTTTTTT
CAASPAGGPNTGELFF
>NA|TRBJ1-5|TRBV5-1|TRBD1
TGCGCCAGCAGCTTGGGGGACAGGGGACAGCCCCAGCATTTT
CASSLGDRGQPQHF
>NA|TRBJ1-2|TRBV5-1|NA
TGCGCCAGCAGCCCATCCGAGGTAGGGGCTGGCTACACCTTC
CASSPSEVGAGYTF
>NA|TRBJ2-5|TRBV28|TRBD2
TGTGCCAGCAGTCCACAGGGGACTAGCGGGATAAGAGAGACCCAGTACTTC
CASSPQGTSGIRETQYF
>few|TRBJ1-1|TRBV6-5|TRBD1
TGTGCCAGCAGCTATTCGGGACAGTTGAACACTGAAGCTTTCTTT
CASSYSGQLNTEAFF
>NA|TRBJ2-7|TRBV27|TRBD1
TGTGCCAGCAGTTTAGGGGACAGAGGCGAGCAGTACTTC
CASSLGDRGEQYF
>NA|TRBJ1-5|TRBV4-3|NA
TGCGCCAGCAGCCAAGATCCGGGTATGATGGACAATCAGCCCCAGCATTTT
CASSQDPGMMDNQPQHF
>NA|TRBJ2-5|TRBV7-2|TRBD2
TGTGCCAGCAGCACCGGACTAGCGAGGGAGCAGTACTTC
CASSTGLAREQYF
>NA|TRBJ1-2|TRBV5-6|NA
TGTGCCAGCAGCTTAGTGAGTGGCTACACCTTC
CASSLVSGYTF
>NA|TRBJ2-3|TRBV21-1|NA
TGTGCCAGCAGCAAAAAGGGACTAGCGTCAGATACGCAGTATTTT
CASSKKGLASDTQYF
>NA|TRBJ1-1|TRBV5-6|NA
TGTGCCAGCAGCGTAACAGGTCCCCAAGGGGCTTTCTTT
CASSVTGPQGAFF
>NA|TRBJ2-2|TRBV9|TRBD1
TGTGCCAGCAGCGTAAACTACAGGGGGCGGTCCGGGGAGCTGTTTTTT
CASSVNYRGRSGELFF
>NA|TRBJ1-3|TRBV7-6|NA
TGTGCCAGCAGCTCAGACACAGGAAACACCATATATTTT
CASSSDTGNTIYF
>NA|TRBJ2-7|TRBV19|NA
TGTGCCAGTAGTATAACGACACATCACTCCTACGAGCAGTACTTC
CASSITTHHSYEQYF
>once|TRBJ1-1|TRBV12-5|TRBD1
TGTGCTAGTGGTCTGAGGACAGGGGGAAACACTGAAGCTTTCTTT
CASGLRTGGNTEAFF
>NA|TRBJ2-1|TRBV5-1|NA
TGCGCCAGCAGCTTGGCAGGTAGCTCCTACAATGAGCAGTTCTTC
CASSLAGSSYNEQFF
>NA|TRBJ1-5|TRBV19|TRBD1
TGTGCCAGTAGGGATCGCCTCAGGGGGCCAAGCAATCAGCCCCAGCATTTT
CASRDRLRGPSNQPQHF
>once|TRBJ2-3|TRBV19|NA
TGTGCCAGTAGTTCCGGACACTTCACAGATACGCAGTATTTT
CASSSGHFTDTQYF
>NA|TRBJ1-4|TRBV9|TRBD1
TGTGCCAGCAGCACGGAAACAGGGGGCTCCGGTGAAAAACTGTTTTTT
CASSTETGGSGEKLFF
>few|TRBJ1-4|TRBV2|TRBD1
TGTGCCAGCAGTGCCGGGACAGGCTCCGGAAAACTGTTTTTT
CASSAGTGSGKLFF
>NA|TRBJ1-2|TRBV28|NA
TGTGCCAGCAGTCGCCCGGGACTAAGGAACTATGGCTACACCTTC
CASSRPGLRNYGYTF
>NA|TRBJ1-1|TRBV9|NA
TGTGCCAGCAGCGTAGCTTTGGCCGATCGCGGAGCTTTCTTT
CASSVALADRGAFF
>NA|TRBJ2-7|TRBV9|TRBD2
TGTGCCAGCAGCGTAGCGGCTAGCGGGGGGTACGAGCAGTACTTC
CASSVAASGGYEQYF
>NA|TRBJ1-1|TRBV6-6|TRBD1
TGTGCCAGCCGAGGGACAGGGCTTGGTGCTGAAGCTTTCTTT
CASRGTGLGAEAFF
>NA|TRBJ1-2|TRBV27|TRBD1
TGTGCCACCAGACAGGGATCGGACTATGGCTACACCTTC
CATRQGSDYGYTF